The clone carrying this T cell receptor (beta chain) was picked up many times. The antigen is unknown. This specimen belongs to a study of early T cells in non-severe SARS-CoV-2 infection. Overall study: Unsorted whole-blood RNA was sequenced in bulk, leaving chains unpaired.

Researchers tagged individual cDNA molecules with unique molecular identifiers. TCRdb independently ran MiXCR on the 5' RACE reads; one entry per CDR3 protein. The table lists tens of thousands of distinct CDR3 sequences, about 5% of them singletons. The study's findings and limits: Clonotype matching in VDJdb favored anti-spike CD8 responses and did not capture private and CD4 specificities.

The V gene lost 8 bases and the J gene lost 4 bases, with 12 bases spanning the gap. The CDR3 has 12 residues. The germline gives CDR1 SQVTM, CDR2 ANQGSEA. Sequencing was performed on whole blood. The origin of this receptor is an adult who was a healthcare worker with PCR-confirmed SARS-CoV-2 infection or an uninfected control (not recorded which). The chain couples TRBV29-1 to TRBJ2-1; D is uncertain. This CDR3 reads CSTLRVYNEQFF. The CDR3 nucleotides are TGCAGCACCCTAAGGGTATACAATGAGCAGTTCTTC.